This TCR beta chain was documented in a study of CD8 T cells in ankylosing spondylitis. Quantitative 5'-RACE with molecular barcodes produced the TCR beta libraries. TCRdb passed the 5' RACE reads through MiXCR, listing each CDR3 protein once. The table shows over 150,000 distinct CDR3 sequences, with approximately 18% occurring only once. Study results and limitations: Disease-linked clones, CD8+, were relatively rare in peripheral blood. Significantly higher representation of disease-linked clones was reported for matched ankylosing spondylitis synovial fluid.

This clonotype showed up many times. Its specificity is unknown. CDR3 length equals 15 residues. Trimming took 0 bases from V and 4 from J, leaving 13 bases between them. CDR1 and CDR2 from the germline V gene are SGHRS and YFSETQ. The sequencing sample was made of blood, either unsorted or a sorted T cell fraction (not recorded which). The chain couples TRBV5-1 to TRBJ2-5, with a tentative D call TRBD1 (6 bases). The receptor was isolated from a male donor under 35 with ankylosing spondylitis or in good health (not recorded which). The CDR3 DNA is TGCGCCAGCAGCTTGGCCCGGACAGTAGGAGAGACCCAGTACTTC. Amino acids: CASSLARTVGETQYF.